One and the same sample provided the 5 T cell receptor beta chains below, sequenced in a study of T cell changes during pregnancy in multiple sclerosis. Repertoires were generated with immunoSEQ multiplex PCR, while TCRdb's copy carries only in-frame clones and drops some. Found here are about 60,000 clones, about 93% of them singletons; the top ten hold about 3%. This sample comprised CD8+ T cells from peripheral blood mononuclear cells, obtained in the second trimester of pregnancy. The receptor source for this set is a female donor with multiple sclerosis, enrolled in a pregnancy study.

This chain uses TRBV27 with TRBJ2-5; 12 positions agree with TRBD2. The CDR3 consists of 15 residues. V was clipped by 4 bases and J by 4 bases; unmatched bases: 4. Germline V lookup: CDR1 MNHEY, CDR2 SMNVEV (reference sequence). The CDR3 loop is CASSSLAGGGETQYF. The CDR3, as DNA: TGTGCCAGCAGTTCACTAGCGGGAGGTGGAGAGACCCAGTACTTC.

This chain connects TRBV7-6 to TRBJ2-7; 8 bases agree with TRBD1. CDR1 SGHVS and CDR2 FNYEAQ come from the germline V gene. The CDR3 spans 15 residues. Losses at the gene ends were 5 bases for V and 7 bases for J; bases not matched to a gene: 13. The CDR3 nucleotides read TGTGCCAGCAGCACCCCGGGACAGGTGTCGGGAGAGCAGTACTTC. This sequence encodes CASSTPGQVSGEQYF.

The chain combines TRBV28 with TRBJ1-5; 9 positions match TRBD1. Looked up from germline, CDR1 is MDHEN and CDR2 is SYDVKM. Trimming removed 6 bases from V and 7 bases from J; junction bases left unmatched: 7. CDR3 length equals 14 residues. This chain's CDR3 is CASRTTGGRQPQHF. Written as DNA, the CDR3 is TGTGCCAGCAGGACGACAGGGGGTAGGCAGCCCCAGCATTTT.

CDR3 bases: TGTGCCAGCAGTTTATCATTAGGACAGGTTGTCTATGGCTACACCTTC. The encoded protein is CASSLSLGQVVYGYTF. The chain recombines TRBV27 with TRBJ1-2; 7 nucleotides match TRBD1. The length of the CDR3 is 16 residues. Germline loops: CDR1 MNHEY, CDR2 SMNVEV (reference sequence). With V trimmed by 0 bases and J by 4 bases, 8 bases remained unmatched.

V gene TRBV27 combines with J gene TRBJ2-3, with 10 bases matching TRBD2. After removal of 4 bases from V and 2 bases from J, the junction contained 6 bases not matched to a gene. The CDR3 loop spans 16 amino acids. Germline V CDR1 and CDR2: MNHEY, SMNVEV (reference sequence). CDR3 nucleotide sequence: TGTGCCAGCAGTTCCTTACTAGCGGGAAACACAGATACGCAGTATTTT. It specifies CASSSLLAGNTDTQYF.